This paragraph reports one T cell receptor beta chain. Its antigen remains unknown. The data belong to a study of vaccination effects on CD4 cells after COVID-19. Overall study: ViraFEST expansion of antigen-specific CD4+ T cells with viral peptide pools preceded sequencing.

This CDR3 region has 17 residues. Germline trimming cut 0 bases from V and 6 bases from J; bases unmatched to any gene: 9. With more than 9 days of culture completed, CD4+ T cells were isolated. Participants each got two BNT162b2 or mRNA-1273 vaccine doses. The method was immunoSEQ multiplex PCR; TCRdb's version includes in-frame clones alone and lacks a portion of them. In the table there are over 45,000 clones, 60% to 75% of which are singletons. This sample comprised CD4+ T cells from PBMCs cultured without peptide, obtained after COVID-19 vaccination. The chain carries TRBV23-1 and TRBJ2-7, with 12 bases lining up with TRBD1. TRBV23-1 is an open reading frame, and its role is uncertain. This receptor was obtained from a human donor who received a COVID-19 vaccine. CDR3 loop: CASSQSAGTGGACEQYF. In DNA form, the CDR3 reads TGCGCCAGCAGTCAATCCGCGGGGACAGGGGGCGCTTGCGAGCAGTACTTC.